The entry that follows covers one T cell receptor beta chain sequence. The entry originates in a study of T cell responses to AZD1222 COVID-19 vaccine. Germline V lookup: CDR1 SGHRS, CDR2 YFSETQ. V gave up 1 base and J gave up 0 bases; unmatched junction bases: 8. This CDR3 is 17 amino acids long. Clones were read by immunoSEQ multiplex PCR, and TCRdb kept only the in-frame ones, dropping some. This sample has tens of thousands of clones, with roughly three quarters found just once. This chain joins TRBV5-1 and TRBJ1-2, with TRBD1 matching over 8 bases. The starting material was peripheral blood, obtained on day 0 of AZD1222 vaccination. The receptor's source is an adult in good health. The CDR3 DNA reads as TGCGCCAGCAGCTTGTGGGGTCAGGGGGCGACTAACTATGGCTACACCTTC. Translating gives CASSLWGQGATNYGYTF.